The rows below give T cell receptor beta chains drawn from one sample of a study of shared clonotypes between healthy human individuals. This table comes from immunoSEQ multiplex PCR, and its TCRdb copy is limited to in-frame clones, with some not included. The sample contains 2 million to 3 million clones, roughly 93% of which appear only once. The sample consisted of naive CD4+ T cells from PBMCs. Every receptor here comes from a man between 18 and 35 years old in good health. Some clones in this sample may be carry-over from other donors' samples. Both conserved end residues are part of each CDR3. D genes are given only for firm matches. The listing skips clone size in some rows; elsewhere it reads once, few, many or a size class.

DNA: TGTGCCAGCAGCTTAGTGGAGACCCAGTACTTC
CDR3: CASSLVETQYF
J: TRBJ2-5
D: -
V: TRBV7-9
size: few

DNA: TGTGCCAGCAGCTTGAGAAGCTTGTTTGGGGGCACCGGGGAGCTGTTTTTT
CDR3: CASSLRSLFGGTGELFF
J: TRBJ2-2
D: -
V: TRBV7-9
size: -

DNA: TGTGCCAGCAGCCAAGATCCACGCAGGGGGAAATTTTACTATGGCTACACCTTC
CDR3: CASSQDPRRGKFYYGYTF
J: TRBJ1-2
D: TRBD1
V: TRBV14
size: -

DNA: TGTGCCAGCAGTGAATATCGGGGTAACGGTGAAAAACTGTTTTTT
CDR3: CASSEYRGNGEKLFF
J: TRBJ1-4
D: -
V: TRBV25-1
size: -

DNA: TGTGCCAGCAGCTCCAGTTTTGACACTGGTGGATTTTATTTT
CDR3: CASSSSFDTGGFYF
J: TRBJ1-5
D: -
V: TRBV7-2
size: -

DNA: TGTGCCAGCAGCGTTGGGACTAGCCCCAACCCCGGGGAGCTGTTTTTT
CDR3: CASSVGTSPNPGELFF
J: TRBJ2-2
D: TRBD2
V: TRBV9
size: -

DNA: TGTGCCAGCAGCTTCGGACAGGGCGCCTACAATGAGCAGTTCTTC
CDR3: CASSFGQGAYNEQFF
J: TRBJ2-1
D: TRBD1
V: TRBV7-9
size: -

DNA: TGTGCCAGCAGCTCCATTAGAGGGCAGGGTCGAAATGAGCAGTTCTTC
CDR3: CASSSIRGQGRNEQFF
J: TRBJ2-1
D: -
V: TRBV7-9
size: -

DNA: TGTGCCAGCAGCCCGAGGACAGGGGACGAAAAACTGTTTTTT
CDR3: CASSPRTGDEKLFF
J: TRBJ1-4
D: TRBD1
V: TRBV9
size: -

DNA: TGTGCCAGCAGCTTGGAAAGCACAGATACGCAGTATTTT
CDR3: CASSLESTDTQYF
J: TRBJ2-3
D: -
V: TRBV5-5
size: -

DNA: TGTGCCAGCAGGATGATGGTTGGGCCAAGCTCCTACAATGAGCAGTTCTTC
CDR3: CASRMMVGPSSYNEQFF
J: TRBJ2-1
D: -
V: TRBV5-6
size: once

DNA: TGCAGCGTTGGGACAGGGTTGTACACTGAAGCTTTCTTT
CDR3: CSVGTGLYTEAFF
J: TRBJ1-1
D: TRBD1
V: TRBV29-1
size: -

DNA: TGTGCCAGCAGTTTGGCTTACTTTGGAACAACCCACTACGAGCAGTACTTC
CDR3: CASSLAYFGTTHYEQYF
J: TRBJ2-7
D: -
V: TRBV28
size: -

DNA: TGTGCCATCATGGATCGGGGCGGGAATATCTACGAGCAGTACTTC
CDR3: CAIMDRGGNIYEQYF
J: TRBJ2-7
D: -
V: TRBV10-3
size: -

DNA: TGTGCCAGTAGTGCCACCCCGACGACTAGCAATCAGCCCCAGCATTTT
CDR3: CASSATPTTSNQPQHF
J: TRBJ1-5
D: -
V: TRBV19
size: -

DNA: TGTGCCAGTAGCTTCCGACTAGCGGGACGGACCGAGCAGTACTTC
CDR3: CASSFRLAGRTEQYF
J: TRBJ2-7
D: TRBD2
V: TRBV19
size: -

DNA: TGTGCCATCAGTTCGAGGGACTATGGCTACACCTTC
CDR3: CAISSRDYGYTF
J: TRBJ1-2
D: -
V: TRBV10-3
size: -

DNA: TGTGCCAGCGGGATCCGGGACCGGTCGAACACCGGGGAGCTGTTTTTT
CDR3: CASGIRDRSNTGELFF
J: TRBJ2-2
D: -
V: TRBV27
size: -

DNA: TGTGCCAGCCCGGGACTCCTATTGGCAGATACGCAGTATTTT
CDR3: CASPGLLLADTQYF
J: TRBJ2-3
D: -
V: TRBV27
size: -

DNA: TGTGCCAGCAAGGCAGGGTATATGACCGGGGAGCTGTTTTTT
CDR3: CASKAGYMTGELFF
J: TRBJ2-2
D: -
V: TRBV2
size: -

DNA: TGTGCCAGCAGTTTAAATGGGGCCAACGTCCTGACTTTC
CDR3: CASSLNGANVLTF
J: TRBJ2-6
D: -
V: TRBV27
size: -

DNA: TGTGCCAGCTCAACGCTCGTGGGACGCTCTGGAAACACCATATATTTT
CDR3: CASSTLVGRSGNTIYF
J: TRBJ1-3
D: -
V: TRBV18
size: -

DNA: TGTGCCAGCATTCGGGGGAGAAGCTCCTACAATGAGCAGTTCTTC
CDR3: CASIRGRSSYNEQFF
J: TRBJ2-1
D: -
V: TRBV2
size: once

DNA: TGCGCCAGCAGCTTGGATTGGGGGTCCAATCAGCCCCAGCATTTT
CDR3: CASSLDWGSNQPQHF
J: TRBJ1-5
D: -
V: TRBV5-1
size: -

DNA: TGTGCCACCAGCAGAGGAGGGGCCTATGGCTACACCTTC
CDR3: CATSRGGAYGYTF
J: TRBJ1-2
D: -
V: TRBV15
size: -

DNA: TGTGCCAGCAGCTTGGATCGGGTTAACTATGGCTACACCTTC
CDR3: CASSLDRVNYGYTF
J: TRBJ1-2
D: -
V: TRBV5-4
size: -